This T cell receptor beta chain stems from a study of cytomegalovirus exposure and HLA in healthy donors. Study overall: Among about 400 genotyped donors, approximately 80% fell in the Caucasian-associated ancestry cluster.

The donors (healthy individuals) were bone marrow donors. Regarding this clone: Antigen unknown.

Points from the study as a whole: The authors later linked a missense DCLRE1C variant to TCR beta V- and J-gene trimming. A later analysis reportedly found that, within productive TCRs, an Asian-associated ancestry cluster had fewer N-insertions than the mean observed across the approximately 670 donors.

PCR primers comprised 60 Vbeta and 13 Jbeta primers. TCRdb's copy holds only in-frame clones and misses some; the assay was immunoSEQ multiplex PCR. The sample consists of about 150,000 clones, around a tenth of them appearing once. The germline gives CDR1 LNHDA, CDR2 SQIVND (reference sequence). J gave up 4 bases and V 3 bases, and 9 bases lay outside the gene matches. The CDR3 covers 17 residues. This chain joins TRBV19 and TRBJ2-2; 9 bases agree with TRBD1. The sequence was collected from a man aged 50 to 60 in good health and CMV-seronegative. The sequencing sample was made of PBMCs. The CDR3 DNA reads as TGTGCCAGTAGTATTGAGTTTCGGGACAGGGCCACCGGGGAGCTGTTTTTT. As protein: CASSIEFRDRATGELFF. The full variable domain, its missing parts supplied by reference TRBV19 and TRBJ2-2, is DGGITQSPKYLFRKEGQNVTLSCEQNLNHDAMYWYRQDPGQGLRLIYYSQIVNDFQKGDIAEGYSVSREKKESFPLTVTSAQKNPTAFYLCASSIEFRDRATGELFFGEGSRLTVL.